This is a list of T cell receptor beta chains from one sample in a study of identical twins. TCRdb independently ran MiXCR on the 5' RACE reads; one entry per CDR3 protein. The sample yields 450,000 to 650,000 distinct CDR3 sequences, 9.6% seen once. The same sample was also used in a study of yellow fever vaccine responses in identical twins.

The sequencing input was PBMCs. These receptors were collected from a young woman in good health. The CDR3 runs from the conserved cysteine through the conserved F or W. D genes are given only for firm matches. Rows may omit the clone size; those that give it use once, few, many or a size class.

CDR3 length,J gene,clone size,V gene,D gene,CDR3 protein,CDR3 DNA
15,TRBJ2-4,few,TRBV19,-,CASTEGNIAKNIQYF,TGTGCCAGTACCGAGGGCAACATAGCCAAAAACATTCAGTACTTC
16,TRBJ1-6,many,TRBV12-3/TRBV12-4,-,CASSFGLASYNSPLHF,TGTGCCAGCAGTTTCGGACTGGCTTCCTATAATTCACCCCTCCACTTT
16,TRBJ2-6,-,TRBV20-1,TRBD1,CSATDRVSSGANVLTF,TGCAGTGCAACCGACAGGGTTAGCTCTGGGGCCAACGTCCTGACTTTC
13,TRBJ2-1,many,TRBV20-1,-,CSARELAAHEQFF,TGCAGTGCTAGAGAGTTAGCGGCGCATGAGCAGTTCTTC
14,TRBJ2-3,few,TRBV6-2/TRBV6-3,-,CASSYGQFADTQYF,TGTGCCAGCAGTTACGGGCAGTTCGCAGATACGCAGTATTTT
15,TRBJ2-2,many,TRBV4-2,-,CASSQAFRVAGELFF,TGTGCCAGCAGCCAAGCGTTCAGGGTGGCCGGGGAGCTGTTTTTT
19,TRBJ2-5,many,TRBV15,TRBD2,CATSRDLMGPGLAGETQYF,TGTGCCACCAGCAGAGATCTAATGGGTCCGGGACTAGCGGGAGAGACCCAGTACTTC
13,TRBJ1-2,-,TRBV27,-,CAGGGRANYGYTF,TGTGCCGGGGGGGGCAGGGCTAACTATGGCTACACCTTC
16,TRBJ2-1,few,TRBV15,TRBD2,CATSRDALAGGNEQFF,TGTGCCACCAGCAGAGATGCACTAGCGGGGGGAAACGAGCAGTTCTTC
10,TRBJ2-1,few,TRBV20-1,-,CSATENEQFF,TGCAGTGCTACGGAGAATGAGCAGTTCTTC
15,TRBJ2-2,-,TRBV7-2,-,CASRAGTGNTGELFF,TGTGCCAGCAGGGCCGGGACTGGGAACACCGGGGAGCTGTTTTTT
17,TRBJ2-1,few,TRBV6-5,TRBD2,CASSYRASGTPYNEQFF,TGTGCCAGCAGTTACCGGGCTAGCGGAACCCCCTACAATGAGCAGTTCTTC
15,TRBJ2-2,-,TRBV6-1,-,CASSEDRLYTGELFF,TGTGCCAGCAGTGAAGATCGGCTCTACACCGGGGAGCTGTTTTTT
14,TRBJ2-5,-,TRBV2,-,CASNLQGFQETQYF,TGTGCCAGCAACCTGCAGGGGTTCCAAGAGACCCAGTACTTC
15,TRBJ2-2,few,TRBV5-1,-,CASSPLEGSTGELFF,TGCGCCAGCAGCCCTTTGGAAGGGAGCACCGGGGAGCTGTTTTTT
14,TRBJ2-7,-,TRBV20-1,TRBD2,CSATPLAGGGEQYF,TGCAGTGCTACTCCACTAGCGGGGGGCGGCGAGCAGTACTTC
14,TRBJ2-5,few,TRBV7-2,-,CASSSLTGQETQYF,TGTGCCAGCAGCTCCCTTACAGGGCAAGAGACCCAGTACTTC
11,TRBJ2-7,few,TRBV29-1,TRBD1,CSGGQGYEQYF,TGCAGCGGAGGACAGGGGTACGAGCAGTACTTC
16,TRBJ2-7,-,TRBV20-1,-,CSARDGARGHQYEQYF,TGCAGTGCTAGAGATGGGGCTCGGGGACACCAATACGAGCAGTACTTC